These 22 T cell receptor beta chains share one sample of origin, sequenced in a study of T cell responses to AZD1222 COVID-19 vaccine. Assay used: immunoSEQ multiplex PCR; TCRdb lists only in-frame clones, some missing. The repertoire holds roughly 120,000 clones, with almost 95% as singletons. The sequencing used peripheral blood, collected 28 days after the second AZD1222 dose. Every receptor here comes from an adult who received the AZD1222 COVID-19 vaccine.

Only one count was recorded for this clone. The chain has TRBV2 and TRBJ1-1; D gene uncertain. The CDR3 extends over 10 amino acids. Deletions cut 7 bases from V and 10 bases from J, with 10 bases between. Germline lookup yields CDR1 SNHLY and CDR2 FYNNEI. CDR3 nucleotide sequence: TGTGCCAGCAACGGAGGTAGAGCTTTCTTT. Amino acids: CASNGGRAFF.

The chain recombines TRBV29-1 with TRBJ2-2; TRBD1 matches 9 bases. J lost 1 base, V lost 6 bases, and 3 bases had no gene match. This CDR3 comprises 14 residues. CDR1 and CDR2 from the germline V gene are SQVTM and ANQGSEA. CDR3 nucleotides: TGCAGCGTGCCGGGACAGGGGAACACCGGGGAGCTGTTTTTT. It translates to CSVPGQGNTGELFF.

V and J are TRBV11-2 and TRBJ2-1, with 7 bases fitting TRBD2. CDR1 SGHAT and CDR2 FQNNGV come from the germline V gene. The V and J ends lost 0 bases and 0 bases, in that order; junction bases with no gene match: 11. This CDR3 region has 19 residues. CDR3 DNA: TGTGCCAGCAGCTTAGATACGGGACTACCAAGGAGCTCCTACAATGAGCAGTTCTTC. Protein product: CASSLDTGLPRSSYNEQFF.

V is TRBV6-1 and J is TRBJ2-5; the D is unclear. In germline, CDR1 is MNHNS, CDR2 SASEGT. CDR3 length: 14 residues. The germline V and J ends were trimmed by 1 base and 7 bases, with 13 bases remaining between them. CDR3 amino acids: CASSEVSPPTTQYF. The CDR3 coding sequence is TGTGCCAGCAGTGAAGTTTCACCTCCCACGACCCAGTACTTC.

This clone was detected once. This chain uses TRBV6-5 with TRBJ1-6; no clear D gene. CDR1 and CDR2 from the germline V gene are MNHEY and SVGAGI. The CDR3 runs 16 residues. The V gene lost 0 bases and the J gene lost 4 bases, with 10 bases spanning the gap. Here the CDR3 reads CASSYSIRLYNSPLHF. The DNA for the CDR3 is TGTGCCAGCAGTTACTCAATACGGTTATATAATTCACCCCTCCACTTT.

V gene TRBV10-3 combines with J gene TRBJ1-2; D not resolved. CDR3 length equals 14 residues. From germline, CDR1 is ENHRY and CDR2 SYGVKD. Deletions cut 4 bases from V and 6 bases from J, with 15 bases between. This CDR3 reads CAISGTPGTHGYTF. CDR3 bases: TGTGCCATCAGTGGTACTCCAGGCACCCATGGCTACACCTTC.

This clone was picked up a small number of times. The rearrangement links TRBV4-2 to TRBJ2-7, with 10 bases that match TRBD1. Germline V lookup: CDR1 LGHNA, CDR2 YNFKEQ. Trimming cost V 0 bases and J 1 base; bases outside gene matches: 6. The CDR3 is 17 residues long. The DNA for the CDR3 is TGTGCCAGCAGCCAAGAGCCTCCGGGACAGGGGTCCTACGAGCAGTACTTC. It encodes CASSQEPPGQGSYEQYF.

The chain has TRBV10-3 and TRBJ2-1; 7 bases agree with TRBD2. The CDR3 contains 16 residues. The V gene end was trimmed by 2 bases and the J gene end by 10 bases; junction bases not matched to a gene: 14. The germline CDR1 and CDR2 sequences are ENHRY and SYGVKD. This chain's CDR3 is CAISERSNTGLEEQFF. The CDR3 coding sequence is TGTGCCATCAGTGAGAGAAGCAACACAGGACTAGAAGAGCAGTTCTTC.

The chain joins TRBV15 to TRBJ2-5; D ambiguous. The CDR3 consists of 15 residues. The germline CDR1 and CDR2 sequences are LNHNV and YYDKDF (reference sequence). The ends were cut back, 1 base at V and 5 bases at J, with 14 bases in the middle. CDR3 bases: TGTGCCACCAGCAGAGGGGGAACGCCCGGGGAGACCCAGTACTTC. The encoded protein is CATSRGGTPGETQYF.

About this clone itself: This specimen includes other DNA sequences encoding the same CDR3. CDR3 coding DNA: TGTGCCAGCAGCCTAGGCAGCTCCTACAATGAGCAGTTCTTC. Protein: CASSLGSSYNEQFF. The chain has TRBV28 and TRBJ2-1; no definite D call. The germline gives CDR1 MDHEN, CDR2 SYDVKM. CDR3 length: 14 residues. Trimming cost V 6 bases and J 0 bases, with 9 bases left between them. The whole variable domain, remainder taken from reference TRBV28 and TRBJ2-1, is DVKVTQSSRYLVKRTGEKVFLECVQDMDHENMFWYRQDPGLGLRLIYFSYDVKMKEKGDIPEGYSVSREKKERFSLILESASTNQTSMYLCASSLGSSYNEQFFGPGTRLTVL.

This chain connects TRBV7-9 to TRBJ1-2; no definite D call. This CDR3 comprises 10 residues. Germline V gene sequence: CDR1 SEHNR, CDR2 FQNEAQ (reference sequence). Trimming removed 1 base from V and 8 bases from J, with 2 bases in between. The CDR3 sequence: CASSLGGYTF. CDR3 sequence (DNA): TGTGCCAGCAGCTTAGGCGGCTACACCTTC.

V gene TRBV6-5 combines with J gene TRBJ2-2, with D possibly matching TRBD2 (6 bases). The V gene lost 7 bases and the J gene lost 1 base, with 13 bases spanning the gap. CDR3 length: 15 amino acids. Germline-derived CDR1 and CDR2 are MNHEY and SVGAGI. CDR3 in amino acids: CASTRAGLNTGELFF. The CDR3 nucleotides read TGTGCCAGCACCAGAGCGGGTTTGAACACCGGGGAGCTGTTTTTT.

This chain links TRBV30 with TRBJ1-2; TRBD1 matches 8 bases. Unmatched junction bases numbered 12, after V lost 3 bases and J lost 3 bases. This CDR3 spans 16 amino acids. Germline V gene data show CDR1 as GTSNPN and CDR2 as SVGIG (reference sequence). CDR3 DNA sequence: TGTGCCTGGAGAGAGGAACCGACAGGGGTCGACTATGGCTACACCTTC. It specifies CAWREEPTGVDYGYTF.

This clone was seen a handful of times. V gene TRBV6-2 or TRBV6-3 combines with J gene TRBJ2-2, with D uncertain. The CDR3 consists of 13 residues. CDR1 is MNHEY and CDR2 is SVGEGT in the germline V gene. V was trimmed by 0 bases and J by 1 base, leaving 0 bases between them. Written as DNA, the CDR3 is TGTGCCAGCAGTTACTCGAACACCGGGGAGCTGTTTTTT. Encoded protein: CASSYSNTGELFF.

The chain has TRBV29-1 and TRBJ2-1, with D hard to call. CDR1 and CDR2 (germline): SQVTM, ANQGSEA. The CDR3 is 10 amino acids. Trimming took off 3 bases at V and 10 bases at J, with 7 bases between the two ends. CDR3 region: CSVERVEQFF. In DNA, the CDR3 is TGCAGCGTTGAGCGCGTCGAGCAGTTCTTC.

This sequence joins TRBV9 and TRBJ2-5; TRBD1 matches at 7 bases. The ends lost 1 base at V and 4 bases at J; junction bases unmatched: 1. This CDR3 has 13 amino acids. The germline CDR1 and CDR2 sequences are SGDLS and YYNGEE. In DNA, the CDR3 is TGTGCCAGCAGCGTATCAGGGGGAGAGACCCAGTACTTC. The encoded protein is CASSVSGGETQYF.

In DNA form, the CDR3 reads TGTGCCAGCAGCTCCCGGACTAGCGGCGGAGAGACCCAGTACTTC. This codes for CASSSRTSGGETQYF. This chain links TRBV7-9 with TRBJ2-5; 10 nucleotides match TRBD2. CDR1 and CDR2 (germline): SEHNR, FQNEAQ (reference sequence). Trimming at V came to 4 bases and at J to 4 bases, leaving 6 bases not matched to a gene. The CDR3 extends over 15 amino acids.

The chain joins TRBV27 to TRBJ1-5; TRBD1 is a possible D gene (6 bases). CDR3 length: 17 residues. V dropped 5 bases and J dropped 0 bases, with 17 bases sitting between them. CDR1 MNHEY and CDR2 SMNVEV come from the germline V gene (reference sequence). The CDR3 DNA sequence: TGTGCCAGCAGTCTTATAGGACAGAGCAATAGCAATCAGCCCCAGCATTTT. This translates into CASSLIGQSNSNQPQHF.

The J gene is TRBJ2-1, the V gene TRBV5-1, with D possibly TRBD2 on 5 matching bases. This CDR3 spans 15 amino acids. V lost 2 bases and J lost 2, with 11 bases in between. Per the germline V gene, CDR1 is SGHRS and CDR2 is YFSETQ. The CDR3, as DNA: TGCGCCAGCAGCTTAGGTACGGGAACCTACAATGAGCAGTTCTTC. This codes for CASSLGTGTYNEQFF.

V and J are TRBV5-1 and TRBJ2-2; no reliable D call. Germline loops: CDR1 SGHRS, CDR2 YFSETQ. Trimming took off 2 bases at V and 6 bases at J, with 5 bases between the two ends. CDR3 length: 12 residues. In DNA, the CDR3 is TGCGCCAGCAGCTTAGGGTCCGGGGAGCTGTTTTTT. Translation gives CASSLGSGELFF.

The rearrangement links TRBV3-1 (or the pseudogene TRBV3-2) to TRBJ2-2, with 11 bases matching TRBD2. CDR3 length: 17 residues. The V gene's germline CDR1 is LGHDT and CDR2 YNNKEL (reference sequence). V was pared by 4 bases and J by 1 base, with 5 bases of the junction left unmatched. The DNA of the CDR3 is TGTGCCAGCAGCCCCCGACTAGCGGGATTGAACACCGGGGAGCTGTTTTTT. This translates into CASSPRLAGLNTGELFF.

The chain recombines TRBV5-1 with TRBJ2-1, with 11 positions matching TRBD2. The length of the CDR3 is 15 residues. CDR1 SGHRS and CDR2 YFSETQ come from the germline V gene. Trimming took 4 bases from V and 3 from J; bases not matched to a gene: 3. CDR3 coding DNA: TGCGCCAGCAGCCCGGGACTAGCGGACTACAATGAGCAGTTCTTC. Translation: CASSPGLADYNEQFF.